The source of this T cell receptor beta chain is a study of post-analysis software for immune sequencing data. Unique molecular identifiers were present in the TCR beta cDNA libraries. TCRdb re-called the PCR reads with MiXCR, one entry per CDR3 protein. The table records about 190,000 distinct CDR3 sequences, approximately 28% of them present only once. Germline CDR1 reads MDHEN; CDR2 reads SYDVKM. This CDR3 has 13 amino acids. With 6 bases removed from V and 8 bases from J, the gap between germline ends came to 15 bases. This clonotype was recorded many times. Its antigen is undetermined. Overall study results and limits: The five TRBV segments detected at higher frequency in patients than in controls included TRBV5-6, TRBV5-1 and TRBV20-1.

Sequencing was performed on blood. The chain couples TRBV28 to TRBJ2-3, with D perhaps TRBD1 (6 bases). The source of this sequence is a girl aged 2 to 17 with multiple sclerosis. The CDR3 DNA follows: TGTGCCAGCAGCCCAGGGGAAAGGGGTACGCAGTATTTT. It yields the protein CASSPGERGTQYF.